This T cell receptor beta chain was identified during a study of T cell changes during pregnancy in multiple sclerosis. Assay: immunoSEQ multiplex PCR; the TCRdb copy retains only in-frame clones and omits some. Seen here are about 55,000 clones, around 90% observed once, and the top ten hold 0.55% to 0.6%. CDR1 SNHLY and CDR2 FYNNEI come from the germline V gene. This CDR3 spans 18 amino acids. Trimming removed 4 bases from V and 9 bases from J; junction bases left unmatched: 18. The gene calls are TRBV2 and TRBJ1-4; 9 bases are shared with TRBD1. The specimen was CD4+ T cells from peripheral blood mononuclear cells, collected in the first trimester of pregnancy. This receptor was taken from a female donor with multiple sclerosis, enrolled in a pregnancy study. The CDR3 region is CASSALTRRDRDGQKLFF. The CDR3 DNA reads as TGTGCCAGCAGTGCGTTAACGCGGAGGGACAGGGACGGGCAAAAACTGTTTTTT.